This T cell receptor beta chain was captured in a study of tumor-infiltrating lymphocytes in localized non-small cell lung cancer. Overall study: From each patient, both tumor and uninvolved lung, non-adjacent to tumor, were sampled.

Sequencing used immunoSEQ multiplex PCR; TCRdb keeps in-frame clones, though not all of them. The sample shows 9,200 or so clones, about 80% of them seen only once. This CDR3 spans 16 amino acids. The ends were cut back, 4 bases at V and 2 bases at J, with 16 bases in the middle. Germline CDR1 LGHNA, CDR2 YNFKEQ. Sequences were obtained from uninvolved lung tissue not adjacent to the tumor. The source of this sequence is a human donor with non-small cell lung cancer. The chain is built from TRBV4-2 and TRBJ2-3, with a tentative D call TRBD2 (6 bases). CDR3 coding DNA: TGTGCCAGCAGCCCCCTGGGGACTGAGTACACAGATACGCAGTATTTT. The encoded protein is CASSPLGTEYTDTQYF.